This is a list of T cell receptor beta chains from one sample in a study of blood T cell repertoires in COVID-19. Method: immunoSEQ multiplex PCR; TCRdb's copy keeps in-frame clones and lacks some. The sample yields over 95,000 clones, approximately 90% seen once. Sequencing was performed on peripheral blood. These receptors all stem from a woman aged 45-59 years with acute or convalescent COVID-19. The CDR3 runs from the conserved cysteine through the conserved F or W. The order of the fields is CDR3 protein, CDR3 DNA, clone size, J gene, V gene, D gene. D genes are given only for firm matches. Some rows mark clone size as missing; the rest say once, few, many or name a class of expanded clone.

CDR3: CASSLVGRGAFF
DNA: TGTGCCAGCAGCTTGGTGGGGAGGGGAGCTTTCTTT
size: NA
J: TRBJ1-1
V: TRBV5-4
D: NA

CDR3: CASSEALRGGNSPLHF
DNA: TGTGCCAGCAGTGAAGCGCTTCGGGGGGGGAATTCACCCCTCCACTTT
size: once
J: TRBJ1-6
V: TRBV6-1
D: NA

CDR3: CASSSSGTGRNYGYTF
DNA: TGTGCCAGCAGCTCCTCCGGGACAGGGAGGAACTATGGCTACACCTTC
size: NA
J: TRBJ1-2
V: TRBV5-8
D: TRBD1

CDR3: CASSVESIAGEQFF
DNA: TGTGCCAGCAGCGTAGAATCCATTGCGGGTGAGCAGTTCTTC
size: NA
J: TRBJ2-1
V: TRBV9
D: NA

CDR3: CATDGQGAEAFF
DNA: TGTGCCACCGACGGACAGGGGGCTGAAGCTTTCTTT
size: NA
J: TRBJ1-1
V: TRBV19
D: TRBD1

CDR3: CASSEQGVGEKLFF
DNA: TGTGCCAGCAGTGAACAAGGGGTTGGGGAAAAACTGTTTTTT
size: NA
J: TRBJ1-4
V: TRBV2
D: NA

CDR3: CASSQLAGGIQYF
DNA: TGTGCCAGCAGCCAACTAGCGGGCGGCATTCAGTACTTC
size: NA
J: TRBJ2-4
V: TRBV3-1/TRBV3-2
D: TRBD2

CDR3: CASSDSGIDFF
DNA: TGTGCCAGCAGTGATTCGGGGATCGATTTCTTT
size: NA
J: TRBJ1-1
V: TRBV25-1
D: NA

CDR3: CAISDLQDFFRGYTF
DNA: TGTGCCATCAGTGACTTGCAGGACTTTTTTAGAGGCTACACCTTC
size: NA
J: TRBJ1-2
V: TRBV10-3
D: NA

CDR3: CASTPHRSSYEQYF
DNA: TGTGCCAGCACCCCCCACAGGAGCTCCTACGAGCAGTACTTC
size: NA
J: TRBJ2-7
V: TRBV5-8
D: NA

CDR3: CASSSIGQVVYTEAFF
DNA: TGTGCCAGCAGCTCAATCGGACAGGTAGTCTACACTGAAGCTTTCTTT
size: NA
J: TRBJ1-1
V: TRBV11-2
D: TRBD1

CDR3: CASSLGASGNTIYF
DNA: TGCGCCAGCAGCCTGGGGGCTTCTGGAAACACCATATATTTT
size: NA
J: TRBJ1-3
V: TRBV4-3
D: NA

CDR3: CASSIGDRQMNTEAFF
DNA: TGTGCCAGTAGTATAGGCGACAGACAGATGAACACTGAAGCTTTCTTT
size: NA
J: TRBJ1-1
V: TRBV19
D: NA

CDR3: CATKTGWDEKLFF
DNA: TGCGCCACCAAGACAGGGTGGGATGAAAAACTGTTTTTT
size: few
J: TRBJ1-4
V: TRBV10-1
D: TRBD1

CDR3: CSVENRLNTEAFF
DNA: TGCAGCGTTGAAAACAGACTGAACACTGAAGCTTTCTTT
size: NA
J: TRBJ1-1
V: TRBV29-1
D: NA

CDR3: CASSESTAIYGYTF
DNA: TGTGCCAGCAGTGAATCGACAGCTATCTATGGCTACACCTTC
size: NA
J: TRBJ1-2
V: TRBV6-1
D: NA

CDR3: CASSHGTGDYEQYF
DNA: TGTGCCAGCAGCCACGGTACAGGGGACTACGAGCAGTACTTC
size: few
J: TRBJ2-7
V: TRBV11-2
D: TRBD1

CDR3: CASSLSAGGGVTEAFF
DNA: TGTGCCAGCAGCTTATCCGCTGGGGGGGGCGTAACTGAAGCTTTCTTT
size: NA
J: TRBJ1-1
V: TRBV9
D: NA

CDR3: CASSFGQSLSPLHF
DNA: TGTGCCAGCAGCTTCGGACAGTCCCTTTCACCCCTCCACTTT
size: few
J: TRBJ1-6
V: TRBV11-2
D: NA

CDR3: CASSSGAGVWNEQFF
DNA: TGTGCCAGCAGCTCCGGGGCGGGAGTATGGAATGAGCAGTTCTTC
size: NA
J: TRBJ2-1
V: TRBV11-2
D: TRBD2

CDR3: CASSRGQGKIGYTF
DNA: TGTGCCAGCAGTAGAGGACAGGGGAAAATTGGCTACACCTTC
size: once
J: TRBJ1-2
V: TRBV6-5
D: TRBD1

CDR3: CASSPIGTLDEQYF
DNA: TGTGCCAGCAGCCCCATCGGGACACTCGACGAGCAGTACTTC
size: NA
J: TRBJ2-7
V: TRBV7-8
D: NA

CDR3: CASAGRRRDTQYF
DNA: TGTGCCAGCGCGGGGAGAAGGAGAGATACGCAGTATTTT
size: NA
J: TRBJ2-3
V: TRBV12-3/TRBV12-4
D: NA

CDR3: CATSRDRQTYEQYF
DNA: TGTGCCACCAGCAGAGATCGACAGACCTACGAGCAGTACTTC
size: NA
J: TRBJ2-7
V: TRBV15
D: NA

CDR3: CASSITTSALKSSEQFF
DNA: TGTGCCAGTAGTATAACAACTAGCGCACTTAAATCGAGTGAGCAGTTCTTC
size: NA
J: TRBJ2-1
V: TRBV19
D: TRBD2

CDR3: CASSFRTSQYEQYF
DNA: TGCGCCAGCAGCTTCAGGACATCCCAATACGAGCAGTACTTC
size: NA
J: TRBJ2-7
V: TRBV5-1
D: NA

CDR3: CAWHQGNTEAFF
DNA: TGTGCCTGGCATCAGGGGAACACTGAAGCTTTCTTT
size: NA
J: TRBJ1-1
V: TRBV30
D: NA

CDR3: CASSEDRGITEAFF
DNA: TGTGCCAGCAGTGAAGACAGGGGGATTACTGAAGCTTTCTTT
size: NA
J: TRBJ1-1
V: TRBV2
D: TRBD1

CDR3: CASSYPGGGRKSGYTF
DNA: TGTGCCAGCAGTTACCCCGGGGGGGGAAGGAAGAGCGGCTACACCTTC
size: NA
J: TRBJ1-2
V: TRBV6-5
D: NA

CDR3: CASSQGGYDEKLFF
DNA: TGTGCCAGCAGCCAGGGGGGTTACGATGAAAAACTGTTTTTT
size: NA
J: TRBJ1-4
V: TRBV14
D: NA

CDR3: CASSLDPGNNQPQHF
DNA: TGTGCCAGCAGCTTAGACCCGGGAAACAATCAGCCCCAGCATTTT
size: NA
J: TRBJ1-5
V: TRBV7-6
D: NA

CDR3: CASSRAPGQGAYGYTF
DNA: TGCGCCAGCAGTCGTGCCCCAGGACAGGGGGCGTATGGCTACACCTTC
size: NA
J: TRBJ1-2
V: TRBV23-1
D: TRBD1

CDR3: CASSFQDSPLHF
DNA: TGTGCCAGCAGTTTTCAGGATTCACCCCTCCACTTT
size: NA
J: TRBJ1-6
V: TRBV12-3/TRBV12-4
D: NA

CDR3: CASSLGTDTYEQYF
DNA: TGTGCCAGCAGTTTAGGGACAGATACCTACGAGCAGTACTTC
size: NA
J: TRBJ2-7
V: TRBV28
D: TRBD1

CDR3: CASSLPQGYSYGYTF
DNA: TGTGCCAGCAGCTTACCACAGGGTTACTCCTATGGCTACACCTTC
size: NA
J: TRBJ1-2
V: TRBV7-9
D: NA

CDR3: CASSGDPGGYNEQFF
DNA: TGTGCCAGCAGCGGGGACCCCGGGGGCTACAATGAGCAGTTCTTC
size: NA
J: TRBJ2-1
V: TRBV9
D: NA

CDR3: CASSQVVGEAETQYF
DNA: TGCGCCAGCAGCCAAGTAGTAGGCGAGGCAGAGACCCAGTACTTC
size: NA
J: TRBJ2-5
V: TRBV4-1
D: NA